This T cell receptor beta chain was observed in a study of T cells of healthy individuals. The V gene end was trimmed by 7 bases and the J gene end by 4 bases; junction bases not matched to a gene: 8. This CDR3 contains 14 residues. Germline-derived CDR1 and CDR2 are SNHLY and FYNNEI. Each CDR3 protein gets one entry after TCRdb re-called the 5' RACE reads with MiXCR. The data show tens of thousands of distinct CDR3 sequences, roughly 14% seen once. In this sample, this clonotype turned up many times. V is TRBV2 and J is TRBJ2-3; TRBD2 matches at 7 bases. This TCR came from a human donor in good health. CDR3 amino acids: CASTPGRGADTQYF. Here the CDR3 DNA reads TGTGCCAGCACTCCGGGGAGGGGTGCAGATACGCAGTATTTT. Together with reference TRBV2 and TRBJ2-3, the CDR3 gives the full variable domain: EPEVTQTPSHQVTQMGQEVILRCVPISNHLYFYWYRQILGQKVEFLVSFYNNEISEKSEIFDDQFSVERPDGSNFTLKIRSTKLEDSAMYFCASTPGRGADTQYFGPGTRLTVL.